This TCR beta chain is from a study of PD-1 blockade in mismatch repair-deficient tumors. Study-wide findings and caveats: Rapid post-treatment expansion, then contraction, generally preceding radiologic response, marked tumor-resident clones.

TCRdb's copy holds only in-frame clones and misses some; the assay was immunoSEQ multiplex PCR. The profile covers tens of thousands of clones, with 88% appearing a single time and around 13% taken by the ten largest. V was clipped by 0 bases and J by 1 base; unmatched bases: 3. This CDR3 has 15 amino acids. CDR1 is SGHRS and CDR2 is YFSETQ in the germline V gene. This clone was observed once. Its antigen is unknown. The clonotype comes from an adult with mismatch repair-deficient cancer. This material consisted of peripheral blood, taken 52 weeks after starting pembrolizumab. The chain uses TRBV5-1 and TRBJ2-5, with 7 bases aligning to TRBD1. As DNA, the CDR3 is TGCGCCAGCAGCTTGGATCCAGGGGGCCAAGAGACCCAGTACTTC. It yields the protein CASSLDPGGQETQYF.